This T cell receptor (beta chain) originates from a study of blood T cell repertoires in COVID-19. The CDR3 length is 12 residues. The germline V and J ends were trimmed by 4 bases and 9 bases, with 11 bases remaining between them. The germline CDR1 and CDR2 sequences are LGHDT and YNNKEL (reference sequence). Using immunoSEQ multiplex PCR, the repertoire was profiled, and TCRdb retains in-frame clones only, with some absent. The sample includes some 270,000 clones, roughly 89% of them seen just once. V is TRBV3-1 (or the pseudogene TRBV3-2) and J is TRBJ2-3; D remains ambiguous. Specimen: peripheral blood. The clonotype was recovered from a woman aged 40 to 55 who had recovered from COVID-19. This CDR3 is CASSPTESTQYF. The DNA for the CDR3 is TGTGCCAGCAGCCCAACGGAGAGCACGCAGTATTTT.